This T cell receptor beta chain was profiled in a study of shared clonotypes between healthy human individuals. Remarks on this clone: Its specificity is not known.

Findings and caveats of the study: The study found 4.5% to 5% of naive CD4 clonotypes shared across four donors. In the sorted subsets, rarefaction showed sequencing was incomplete despite large depth.

The naive CD8 subset, CD45RO-negative cells positively selected for CCR7, excluded terminally differentiated effector memory CD45RA+ cells. The donors, healthy adults who were HIV-negative, had experienced no recent acute infections or vaccinations. The germline V gene has CDR1 MNHEY and CDR2 SVGAGI. This CDR3 is built from 15 residues. The germline V and J ends were trimmed by 6 bases and 10 bases, with 21 bases remaining between them. Under the authors' procedure: Filtering differed for immunoSEQ, which gave only junction sequences without quality scores. The data were produced by immunoSEQ multiplex PCR, yet TCRdb's version contains in-frame clones alone and is incomplete. V, J and clone size are those of that table, while D and trimming were read from the DNA. The sample lists over 2,000,000 clones, 93% seen once, with over 1.5% in the top ten.

The sample consisted of naive CD8+ T cells from PBMCs. This rearrangement joins TRBV6-5 to TRBJ1-4; D unresolved. The sequence derives from a man younger than 35 in good health. Some clones in this sample may be carry-over from other donors' samples. CDR3 sequence reads: CASSRGRTLGGKLFF. CDR3 bases: TGTGCCAGCAGCCGCGGACGCACCCTCGGCGGAAAACTGTTTTTT.